The 17 T cell receptor beta chains in this list originate from one sample, sequenced in a study of cytomegalovirus exposure and HLA in healthy donors. The PCR ran on 60 Vbeta and 13 Jbeta primers. The method was immunoSEQ multiplex PCR; TCRdb's version includes in-frame clones alone and lacks a portion of them. The sample contains around 150,000 clones, less than 9.5% of which appear only once. The sample comprised PBMCs. The receptor set was obtained from a male donor in good health and CMV-seronegative.

V usage is TRBV11-3 and J usage is TRBJ1-4, with D possibly TRBD1 on 5 matching bases. This CDR3 has 17 residues. Trimming took 5 bases from V and 0 from J, leaving 16 bases between them. Germline loops: CDR1 SGHNT, CDR2 YENEEA. The DNA of the CDR3 is TGTGCCAGCAGCCCCCGGAGGGGAGGTGCAACTAATGAAAAACTGTTTTTT. This encodes CASSPRRGGATNEKLFF.

The chain uses TRBV19 and TRBJ1-1, with D hard to call. The CDR3 has 13 residues. V lost 5 bases, J lost 0 bases, and 7 bases lay in between. Germline CDR1 LNHDA, CDR2 SQIVND (reference sequence). CDR3 protein: CASSVTLNTEAFF. The DNA of the CDR3 is TGTGCCAGTAGTGTGACTTTGAACACTGAAGCTTTCTTT. Together with reference TRBV19 and TRBJ1-1, the CDR3 gives the full variable domain: DGGITQSPKYLFRKEGQNVTLSCEQNLNHDAMYWYRQDPGQGLRLIYYSQIVNDFQKGDIAEGYSVSREKKESFPLTVTSAQKNPTAFYLCASSVTLNTEAFFGQGTRLTVV.

The rearrangement joins TRBV5-8 to TRBJ1-1; D is uncertain. The CDR3 extends over 14 amino acids. Trimming took 4 bases from V and 4 from J, leaving 14 bases between them. CDR1 and CDR2 from the germline V gene are SGHTS and YDEGEE. CDR3 bases: TGTGCCAGCAGCCTCTCTGAACGGTTCACTGAAGCTTTCTTT. It yields the protein CASSLSERFTEAFF.

The gene calls are TRBV30 and TRBJ2-7; D possibly corresponds to TRBD1 (5 bases). This CDR3 comprises 14 residues. Trimming left V 0 bases short and J 0 bases short, with 9 bases between. Germline V gene sequence: CDR1 GTSNPN, CDR2 SVGIG (reference sequence). The CDR3 nucleotides read TGTGCCTGGAGTGTACTGGACACCTCCTACGAGCAGTACTTC. Its translation is CAWSVLDTSYEQYF.

V gene TRBV11-2 combines with J gene TRBJ2-1, with 8 bases lining up with TRBD1. The trim removed 5 bases at V and 9 bases at J, leaving 9 bases unmatched. This CDR3 region has 14 residues. Per the germline V gene, CDR1 is SGHAT and CDR2 is FQNNGV. The DNA of the CDR3 is TGTGCCAGCAGCCCCGGACAGGGTTTCAGTGAGCAGTTCTTC. Its translation is CASSPGQGFSEQFF.

This clone was seen a handful of times. The chain recombines TRBV2 with TRBJ2-5; D may be TRBD1 (6 bases). The CDR3 contains 14 residues. With 7 bases removed from V and 6 bases from J, the gap between germline ends came to 18 bases. Germline V lookup: CDR1 SNHLY, CDR2 FYNNEI. The CDR3 spells CASNTLQGPQTQYF. The CDR3 nucleotides are TGTGCCAGCAATACGCTACAGGGTCCGCAGACCCAGTACTTC.

The chain is built from TRBV9 and TRBJ2-7, with D maybe TRBD1 (6 bases). Trimming removed 3 bases at V and 3 bases at J, with 13 bases between. The CDR3 runs 14 residues. In germline, CDR1 is SGDLS, CDR2 YYNGEE. CDR3 sequence reads: CASSGQTGRYEQYF. The CDR3 nucleotides read TGTGCCAGCAGCGGACAGACAGGCCGCTACGAGCAGTACTTC.

The chain employs TRBV19 and TRBJ1-1, with D maybe TRBD1 (6 bases). The length of the CDR3 is 17 residues. The germline V and J ends were trimmed by 4 bases and 0 bases, with 18 bases remaining between them. The germline V gene encodes CDR1 LNHDA and CDR2 SQIVND (reference sequence). CDR3 region: CASSRSRDTFMNTEAFF. CDR3 DNA: TGTGCCAGTAGTAGAAGCCGGGACACCTTCATGAACACTGAAGCTTTCTTT.

V is TRBV25-1 and J is TRBJ1-2; D is ambiguous. Germline CDR1 and CDR2: MGHDK and SYGVNS. V lost 3 bases, J lost 1 base, and 12 bases lay in between. CDR3 length: 15 residues. The CDR3 DNA sequence: TGTGCCAGCAGTGATCCTCGGACTGTTAACTATGGCTACACCTTC. Protein sequence: CASSDPRTVNYGYTF.

The chain joins TRBV2 to TRBJ1-1, with a weak D call TRBD1 (5 bases). CDR1 is SNHLY, CDR2 FYNNEI, per germline. The CDR3 is made up of 15 amino acids. Trimming cost V 6 bases and J 1 base, with 15 bases left between them. CDR3 region: CASRTWGEPNTEAFF. The CDR3 DNA reads TGTGCCAGCAGGACCTGGGGGGAGCCGAACACTGAAGCTTTCTTT.

The chain combines TRBV27 with TRBJ1-3; 8 bases are a match to TRBD1. Germline V lookup: CDR1 MNHEY, CDR2 SMNVEV (reference sequence). The CDR3 has 15 amino acids. Germline trimming cut 5 bases from V and 4 bases from J; bases unmatched to any gene: 7. DNA of the CDR3: TGTGCCAGCAGTCCCAGGACAGGGCCCGGAAACACCATATATTTT. This codes for CASSPRTGPGNTIYF.

This clone was observed a handful of times. The chain has TRBV10-3 and TRBJ2-7; D might be TRBD1 (5 bases). CDR3 length equals 14 residues. The V gene's germline CDR1 is ENHRY and CDR2 SYGVKD. Trimming took off 4 bases at V and 3 bases at J, with 13 bases between the two ends. Written as DNA, the CDR3 is TGTGCCATCAGTGTACGGCAGGGAAACTACGAGCAGTACTTC. This codes for CAISVRQGNYEQYF.

The chain uses TRBV7-2 and TRBJ2-1, with TRBD2 as a possible D gene (5 bases). The CDR3 extends over 13 amino acids. Trimming removed 0 bases from V and 8 bases from J, with 8 bases in between. From germline, CDR1 is SGHTA and CDR2 FQGNSA. CDR3 nucleotide sequence: TGTGCCAGCAGCTTAGCGAGGCGGGATGAGCAGTTCTTC. Translation: CASSLARRDEQFF.

The chain is built from TRBV10-3 and TRBJ2-5, with a tentative D call TRBD1 (5 bases). Deletions cut 0 bases from V and 5 bases from J, with 13 bases between. There are 15 residues in the CDR3. Per germline, CDR1 ENHRY and CDR2 SYGVKD. The CDR3 sequence: CAISESVGEGETQYF. DNA of the CDR3: TGTGCCATCAGTGAGTCGGTAGGGGAAGGGGAGACCCAGTACTTC.

This clone came up a few times. The V call is TRBV4-3, the J call TRBJ2-2, with D tentatively TRBD2 (5 bases). V was pared by 1 base and J by 0 bases, with 9 bases between. Germline V lookup: CDR1 LGHNA, CDR2 YSLEER. The CDR3 consists of 16 residues. CDR3 loop: CASSQVSAANTGELFF. The CDR3 region has the DNA TGCGCCAGCAGCCAAGTATCAGCGGCGAACACCGGGGAGCTGTTTTTT.

The gene calls are TRBV9 and TRBJ2-5, with a tentative D call TRBD2 (7 bases). V was cut by 5 bases and J by 2 bases, with 10 bases left in between. This CDR3 comprises 13 residues. Germline loops: CDR1 SGDLS, CDR2 YYNGEE. CDR3 DNA sequence: TGTGCCAGCAGGCGGGGGCTTCAAGAGACCCAGTACTTC. Translated: CASRRGLQETQYF.

V gene TRBV4-2 combines with J gene TRBJ2-2, with D possibly being TRBD1 (5 bases). CDR1 is LGHNA and CDR2 is YNFKEQ in the germline V gene. V was shortened by 1 base and J by 3 bases, with 6 bases between the two germline ends. The CDR3 extends over 14 amino acids. The DNA for the CDR3 is TGTGCCAGCAGCCAAGGACAGCACACCGGGGAGCTGTTTTTT. It translates to CASSQGQHTGELFF.